This TCR beta chain originates from a study of T-cell reconstitution after alpha-beta-depleted transplantation in children (dated by TCRdb to 2015 to 2016). Context from the whole study: Using TCR repertoire profiling, the study quantitatively followed how T-cell immune reconstitution unfolded in children after TCRalphabeta/CD19-depleted allogeneic hematopoietic cell transplantation.

Taken from the germline V gene, the CDR1 and CDR2 loops are SGHRS and YFSETQ. CDR3 length: 14 amino acids, cysteine to phenylalanine. Only the CDR3 part of the read is kept: 42 bases, read in frame from the first base. Ends trimmed: V by 4 bases, J by 3 bases; bases unmatched to a gene: 3. This clonotype appeared a few times. Its antigen specificity is not known. The input lacks base qualities; no much larger clone sits a single base away. On the study overall, not on this receptor specifically: The apparently early alphabetaT-cell count recovery about two months after transplant was reportedly dependent on only several hundred rapidly expanded clones derived from non-depleted graft cells. Over the following months the frequencies of hyperexpanded clones went down, and after one year T-cell counts and TCRbeta diversity were mostly credited to newly produced T cells. In some patients, the high TCRbeta diversity seen at day 60 was put down to recipient T cells and intrathymic progenitors that had survived conditioning.

Preparation of the library involved PCR. The listed sequencing device is Illumina HiSeq 2500. TCR libraries were prepared with molecular barcoding, using unique molecular identifiers to normalize TCRbeta repertoire quantification. Starting from the raw public reads, TCRdb applied fastp trimming at Q25, assembled clones with MiXCR and retained in-frame beta chains. Here each entry gathers all rows of one CDR3 protein and keeps the most common genes and DNA. This sample lists around 700,000 distinct CDR3 sequences; 13% were detected once. Roughly 0.84% of the sample comes from the top ten. Read against the paper, the sample's treatment or condition label means: allogeneic hematopoietic cell transplantation with graft depleted of TCRalphabeta T cells and CD19 B cells. TCRalphabeta/CD19-depleted allogeneic hematopoietic cell grafts were given to the transplant recipients, all of whom were children.

This clonotype was obtained from a girl between 2 and 10 years old with congenital amegakaryocytic thrombocytopenia, due to receive a stem cell transplant. The sample in question was PBMCs, obtained before TCRalphabeta/CD19-depleted stem cell transplant. The rearranged chain carries TRBV5-1 and TRBJ2-1; TRBD2 lines up with 8 middle nucleotides. CDR3 region: CASSTGTSYNEQFF. The nucleotide sequence is given as TGCGCCAGCAGCACCGGGACTAGCTACAATGAGCAGTTCTTC. Outside the CDR3, residues come from the reference TRBV5-1 and TRBJ2-1 proteins, so the full variable domain is: KAGVTQTPRYLIKTRGQQVTLSCSPISGHRSVSWYQQTPGQGLQFLFEYFSETQRNKGNFPGRFSGRQFSNSRSEMNVSTLELGDSALYLCASSTGTSYNEQFFGPGTRLTVL.